The source of this TCR beta chain is a study of CD8 T cells in Susac syndrome. In regard to this clonotype: Its specificity is unknown.

Germline V lookup: CDR1 SGHAT, CDR2 FQNNGV. With 2 bases removed from V and 1 base from J, the gap between germline ends came to 26 bases. The CDR3 runs to 20 residues. Reverse transcription used roughly 0.45 to 1 ug RNA and random hexamers. It was immunoSEQ multiplex PCR that amplified TCR beta CDR3 across 54 Vbeta and 13 Jbeta. TCRdb redid the calling of the immunoSEQ multiplex PCR reads with MiXCR, one entry per CDR3 protein. This table has under 150,000 distinct CDR3 sequences, around 94% appearing once. Study-wide results and limits: TCR sequencing and HLA analysis covered a relatively small number of individuals.

TCR beta sequencing was performed on blood CD8+ and CD4+ T cells. Negative isolation yielded CD4+ and CD8+ T cells, and FACS enriched TEMRA cells. J is TRBJ1-1 and V is TRBV11-2; D is unresolved. This TCR was recovered from a human donor with multiple sclerosis. Sequences were obtained from CD4+ T cells from PBMCs. The CDR3 loop reads CASSLSGLTWSPSGNTEAFF. The CDR3 region has the DNA TGTGCCAGCAGCTTATCCGGGCTGACTTGGTCCCCATCCGGGAACACTGAAGCTTTCTTT.